The 6 T cell receptor beta chains given below trace back to one sample, sequenced in a study of cytomegalovirus exposure and HLA in healthy donors. It was with 60 Vbeta and 13 Jbeta primers that the PCR ran. Clones were sequenced by immunoSEQ multiplex PCR, and TCRdb holds only the in-frame ones, with some missing. The sample holds about 120,000 clones. The source material was PBMCs. The receptors were gathered from a man aged 40-50 years in good health and CMV-seropositive.

The chain carries TRBV29-1 and TRBJ2-7; possible D gene TRBD1, 5 bases. Germline values: CDR1 SQVTM, CDR2 ANQGSEA. CDR3 size: 12 residues. V lost 7 bases to trimming and J lost 1 base, with 11 bases between them. CDR3 sequence reads: CSANTGSYEQYF. Here the CDR3 DNA reads TGCAGCGCTAATACAGGATCCTACGAGCAGTACTTC.

J is TRBJ2-1 and V is TRBV4-3; a weak D match, TRBD1 (6 bases). V was shortened by 0 bases and J by 2 bases, with 14 bases between the two germline ends. Germline CDR1 LGHNA, CDR2 YSLEER. CDR3 size: 17 residues. The CDR3 DNA sequence: TGCGCCAGCAGCCAAGAAGTGACAGGCGTCGCCTACAATGAGCAGTTCTTC. Translating it yields CASSQEVTGVAYNEQFF.

Frequency places this clone as medium-sized. V is TRBV27 and J is TRBJ2-2, with TRBD2 identical over 9 bases. The germline V gene encodes CDR1 MNHEY and CDR2 SMNVEV (reference sequence). CDR3 length equals 16 residues. Germline trimming cut 1 base from V and 5 bases from J; bases unmatched to any gene: 5. Here the CDR3 DNA reads TGTGCCAGCAGTTTATTGGGGACTAGCAATACCGGGGAGCTGTTTTTT. This encodes CASSLLGTSNTGELFF.

The chain combines TRBV4-1 with TRBJ2-3; 15 positions agree with TRBD2. Per the germline V gene, CDR1 is MGHRA and CDR2 is YSYEKL. J gave up 8 bases and V 0 bases, and 6 bases lay outside the gene matches. The length of the CDR3 is 17 residues. The CDR3 DNA reads as TGCGCCAGCAGCCAAGACCGGACTAGCGGGAGGGCGGGTACGCAGTATTTT. Amino acids: CASSQDRTSGRAGTQYF.

The rearrangement joins TRBV19 to TRBJ2-1; 9 positions match TRBD2. The CDR3 contains 15 residues. J gave up 7 bases and V 5 bases, and 9 bases lay outside the gene matches. The V gene's germline CDR1 is LNHDA and CDR2 SQIVND (reference sequence). In nucleotides, the CDR3 is TGTGCCAGTAGTCTCCTAAGCGGGAGGTTTAATGAGCAGTTCTTC. It yields the protein CASSLLSGRFNEQFF.

The V and J genes are TRBV5-6 and TRBJ2-5, with D maybe TRBD1 (6 bases). The J call may not be correct, given that the DNA end is closer to TRBJ2-7. CDR3 length: 14 amino acids. CDR1 SGHDT and CDR2 YYEEEE come from the germline V gene. The CDR3 is CASSFGTHSYEQYF. The DNA for the CDR3 is TGTGCCAGCAGCTTCGGGACACATTCCTACGAGCAGTACTTC.